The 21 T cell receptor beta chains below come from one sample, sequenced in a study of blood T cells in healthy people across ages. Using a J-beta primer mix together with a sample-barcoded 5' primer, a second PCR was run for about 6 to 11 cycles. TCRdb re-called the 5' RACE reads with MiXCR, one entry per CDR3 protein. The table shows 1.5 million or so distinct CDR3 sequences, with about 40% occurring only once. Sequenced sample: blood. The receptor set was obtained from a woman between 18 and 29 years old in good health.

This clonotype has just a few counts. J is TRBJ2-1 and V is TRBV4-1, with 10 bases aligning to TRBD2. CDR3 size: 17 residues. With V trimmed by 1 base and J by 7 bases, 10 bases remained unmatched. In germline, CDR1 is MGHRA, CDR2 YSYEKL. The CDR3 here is CASSQARAGGPGNEQFF. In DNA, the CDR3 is TGCGCCAGCAGCCAAGCCCGAGCGGGGGGGCCAGGGAATGAGCAGTTCTTC.

CDR3 loop: CASWGGQGGNPDYGYTF. As DNA, the CDR3 is TGTGCCAGCTGGGGGGGACAGGGCGGAAATCCGGACTATGGCTACACCTTC. The rearrangement joins TRBV7-9 to TRBJ1-2; 9 bases are a match to TRBD1. The V gene's germline CDR1 is SEHNR and CDR2 FQNEAQ (reference sequence). With V trimmed by 8 bases and J by 3 bases, 16 bases remained unmatched. The CDR3 extends over 17 amino acids. Together with reference TRBV7-9 and TRBJ1-2, the CDR3 gives the full variable domain: DTGVSQNPRHKITKRGQNVTFRCDPISEHNRLYWYRQTLGQGPEFLTYFQNEAQLEKSRLLSDRFSAERPKGSFSTLEIQRTEQGDSAMYLCASWGGQGGNPDYGYTFGSGTRLTVV.

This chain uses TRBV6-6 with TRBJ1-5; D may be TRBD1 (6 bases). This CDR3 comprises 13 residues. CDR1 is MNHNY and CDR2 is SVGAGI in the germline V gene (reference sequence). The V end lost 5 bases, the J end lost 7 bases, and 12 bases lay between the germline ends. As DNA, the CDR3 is TGTGCCAGCAGTCACGGACAGCAACAGCCCCAGCATTTT. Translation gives CASSHGQQQPQHF.

The CDR3 sequence: CASSIQGDVNYEQYF. In DNA form, the CDR3 reads TGTGCCAGCAGCATACAGGGGGATGTAAACTACGAGCAGTACTTC. The rearrangement joins TRBV21-1 to TRBJ2-5; the DNA was not compared with TRBD1, the D call given in the table. Matching the DNA end better, TRBJ2-7 makes the J call doubtful. TRBV21-1 is noted as a pseudogene. The CDR3 sequence is 15 residues long.

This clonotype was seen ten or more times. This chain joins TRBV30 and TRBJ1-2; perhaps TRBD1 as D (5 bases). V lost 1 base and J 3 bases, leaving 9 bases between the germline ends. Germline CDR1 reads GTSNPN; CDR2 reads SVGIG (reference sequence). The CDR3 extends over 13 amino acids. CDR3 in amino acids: CAWSAGTDYGYTF. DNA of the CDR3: TGTGCCTGGAGTGCCGGGACTGACTATGGCTACACCTTC.

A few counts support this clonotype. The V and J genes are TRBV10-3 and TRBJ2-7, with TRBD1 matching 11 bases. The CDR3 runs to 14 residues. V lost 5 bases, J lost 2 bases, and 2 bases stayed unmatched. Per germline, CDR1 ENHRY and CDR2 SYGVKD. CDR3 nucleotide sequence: TGTGCCATCAGTAGGGGACAGGGGGCCTACGAGCAGTACTTC. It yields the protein CAISRGQGAYEQYF.

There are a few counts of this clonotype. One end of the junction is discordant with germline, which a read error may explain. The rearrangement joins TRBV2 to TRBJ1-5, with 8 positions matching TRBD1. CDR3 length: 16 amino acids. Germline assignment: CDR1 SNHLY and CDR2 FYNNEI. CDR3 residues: CASSKAGTGSNQPQHF. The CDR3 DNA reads TGTGCCAGCAGTAAAGCCGGGACAGGAAGCAATCAGCCCCAGCATTTT.

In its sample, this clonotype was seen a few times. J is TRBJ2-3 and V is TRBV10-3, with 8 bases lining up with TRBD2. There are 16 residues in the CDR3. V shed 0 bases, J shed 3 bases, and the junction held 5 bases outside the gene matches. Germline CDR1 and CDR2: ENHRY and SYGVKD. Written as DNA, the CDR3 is TGTGCCATCAGTGAGTCAACGGGAGGGCCGACAGATACGCAGTATTTT. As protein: CAISESTGGPTDTQYF.

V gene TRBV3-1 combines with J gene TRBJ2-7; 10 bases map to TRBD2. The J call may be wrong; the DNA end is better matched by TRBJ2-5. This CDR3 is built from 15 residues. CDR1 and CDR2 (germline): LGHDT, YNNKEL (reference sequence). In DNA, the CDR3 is TGTGCCAGCAGCCCTAGCGGGGGCACACCGGGGACCCAGTACTTC. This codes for CASSPSGGTPGTQYF.

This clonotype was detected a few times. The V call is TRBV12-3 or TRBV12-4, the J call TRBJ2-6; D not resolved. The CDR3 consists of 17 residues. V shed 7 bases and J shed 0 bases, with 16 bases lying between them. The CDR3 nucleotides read TGTGCCAGCACCTCAACACCTTGGGGCTCTGGGGCCAACGTCCTGACTTTC. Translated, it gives CASTSTPWGSGANVLTF.

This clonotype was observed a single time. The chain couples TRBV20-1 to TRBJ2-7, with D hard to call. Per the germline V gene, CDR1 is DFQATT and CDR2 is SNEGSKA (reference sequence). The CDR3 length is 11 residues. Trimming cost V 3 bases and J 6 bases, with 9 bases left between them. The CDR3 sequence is CSARIGTEQYF. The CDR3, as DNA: TGCAGTGCTAGGATTGGAACCGAGCAGTACTTC.

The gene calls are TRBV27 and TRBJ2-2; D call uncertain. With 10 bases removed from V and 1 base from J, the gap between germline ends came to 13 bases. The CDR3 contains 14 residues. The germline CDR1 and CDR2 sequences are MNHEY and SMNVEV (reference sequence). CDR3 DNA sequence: TGTGCCACCTCAAACCGGGTGAACACCGGGGAGCTGTTTTTT. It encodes CATSNRVNTGELFF.

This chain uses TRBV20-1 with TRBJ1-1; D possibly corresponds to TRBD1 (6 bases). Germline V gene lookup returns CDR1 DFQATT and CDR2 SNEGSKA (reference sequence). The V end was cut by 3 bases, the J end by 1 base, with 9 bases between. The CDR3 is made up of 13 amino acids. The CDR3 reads CSASSGANTEAFF. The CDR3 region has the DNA TGCAGTGCTAGTTCAGGGGCGAACACTGAAGCTTTCTTT.

The CDR3 spells CASSLGTAPNEKLFF. DNA of the CDR3: TGCGCCAGCAGCTTGGGGACTGCCCCAAATGAAAAACTGTTTTTT. The chain uses TRBV5-1 and TRBJ1-4; D unclear. CDR1 is SGHRS and CDR2 is YFSETQ in the germline V gene. Trimming shortened V by 0 bases and J by 5 bases, and 11 bases separated the two germline ends. CDR3 size: 15 residues.

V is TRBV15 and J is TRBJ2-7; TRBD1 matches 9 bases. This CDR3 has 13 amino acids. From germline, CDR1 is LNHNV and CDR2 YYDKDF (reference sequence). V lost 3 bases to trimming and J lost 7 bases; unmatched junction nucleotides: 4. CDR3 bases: TGTGCCACCAGCAGGGACAGGGGTTTTGAGCAGTACTTC. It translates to CATSRDRGFEQYF.

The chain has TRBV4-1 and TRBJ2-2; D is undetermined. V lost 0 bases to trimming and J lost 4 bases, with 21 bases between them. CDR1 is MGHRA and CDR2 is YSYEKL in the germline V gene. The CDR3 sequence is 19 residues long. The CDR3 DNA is TGCGCCAGCAGCCAAGATCCCTATATCGGTAACGGAGTCACCGGGGAGCTGTTTTTT. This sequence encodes CASSQDPYIGNGVTGELFF.

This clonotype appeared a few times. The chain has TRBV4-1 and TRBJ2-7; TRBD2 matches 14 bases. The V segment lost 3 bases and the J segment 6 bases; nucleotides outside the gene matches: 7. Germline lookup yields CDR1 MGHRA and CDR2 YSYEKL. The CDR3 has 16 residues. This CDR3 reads CASSQDGTSGSPEQYF. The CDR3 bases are TGCGCCAGCAGCCAGGACGGGACTAGCGGGAGCCCCGAGCAGTACTTC.

CDR3 protein: CSATPVGSRGGNEQFF. In nucleotides, the CDR3 is TGCAGTGCTACCCCCGTGGGCTCGCGAGGGGGCAATGAGCAGTTCTTC. The V gene is TRBV20-1, the J gene TRBJ2-1, with TRBD1 as a possible D gene (6 bases). Trimming pared 4 bases from V and 6 bases from J, leaving 22 bases between. Germline lookup yields CDR1 DFQATT and CDR2 SNEGSKA (reference sequence). The CDR3 has 16 residues.

The chain's CDR3 is CVTSVQAGPGNEQFF. The CDR3 bases are TGTGTCACCAGTGTGCAGGCGGGGCCCGGGAATGAGCAGTTCTTC. The V call is TRBV10-3, the J call TRBJ2-1; possible D gene TRBD2, 6 bases. This CDR3 is built from 15 residues. CDR1 and CDR2 from the germline V gene are ENHRY and SYGVKD.

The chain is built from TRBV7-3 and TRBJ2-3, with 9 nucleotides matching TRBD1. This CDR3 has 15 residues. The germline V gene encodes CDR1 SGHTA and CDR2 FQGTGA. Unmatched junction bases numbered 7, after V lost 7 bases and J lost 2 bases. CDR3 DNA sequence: TGTGCCAGCAAAAAACAGGGGGCCTCCACAGATACGCAGTATTTT. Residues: CASKKQGASTDTQYF.

CDR3 DNA sequence: TGTGCCAGCAGCTTAGTCACTCCCCGCACAGATACGCAGTATTTT. Protein sequence: CASSLVTPRTDTQYF. The V gene is TRBV7-8, the J gene TRBJ2-3; D is unresolved. Germline CDR1 and CDR2: SGHVS and FQNEAQ. The V end was cut by 1 base, the J end by 1 base, with 9 bases between. The CDR3 totals 15 residues.